Listed below are T cell receptor beta chains from one sample, sequenced in a study of shared clonotypes between healthy human individuals. Repertoires were generated with immunoSEQ multiplex PCR, while TCRdb's copy carries only in-frame clones and drops some. The table lists 1.5 million to 2.5 million clones, less than 95% of them singletons, with roughly 1% in the top ten. Sequenced material: naive CD8+ T cells sorted from blood. The receptors were sampled from a young man in good health. The CDR3 runs from the conserved cysteine through the conserved F or W. A D gene is named only where the DNA matches it firmly. Some rows have no size entry. The others give once, few or many, or a class for an expanded clone.

abundance,v_gene,j_gene,d_gene,len,CDR3nt,CDR3aa
NA,TRBV10-2,TRBJ2-1,TRBD2,16,TGCGCCAGCAGTGACCCAGCGGGAGCTACCTACAATGAGCAGTTCTTC,CASSDPAGATYNEQFF
NA,TRBV4-1,TRBJ2-7,NA,15,TGCGCCAGCAGCCAAGATCTCCCGGTTCGGGCCGAGCAGTACTTC,CASSQDLPVRAEQYF
once,TRBV10-1,TRBJ1-5,NA,17,TGCGCCAGCAGTGAGAGCCCGACAGCCGGTAGCAATCAGCCCCAGCATTTT,CASSESPTAGSNQPQHF
NA,TRBV7-9,TRBJ1-4,TRBD1,15,TGTGCCAGCAGCTTGACGGACAGGGGGCATGAAAAACTGTTTTTT,CASSLTDRGHEKLFF
once,TRBV7-9,TRBJ2-7,TRBD2,14,TGTGCCAGCAGCCGGACTAGCGGAGACTACGAGCAGTACTTC,CASSRTSGDYEQYF
NA,TRBV11-2,TRBJ1-2,NA,13,TGTGCCAGCAGCTTGGACAGTGGCTATGGCTACACCTTC,CASSLDSGYGYTF
NA,TRBV4-3,TRBJ2-1,TRBD2,15,TGCGCCAGCAGCCAAGACCGGACTAGCAGCAATGAGCAGTTCTTC,CASSQDRTSSNEQFF
NA,TRBV15,TRBJ2-7,NA,17,TGTGCCACCAGCAGAGATATTCGTACGGAGAGCTCCTACGAGCAGTACTTC,CATSRDIRTESSYEQYF
few,TRBV6-5,TRBJ1-1,TRBD1,14,TGTGCCAGCAGTTACCGGACAGGGGACACTGAAGCTTTCTTT,CASSYRTGDTEAFF
NA,TRBV30,TRBJ1-4,NA,17,TGTGCCTGCACCGCCAGCCTTGGTCTCCCAGGCTCCGAAAAACTGTTTTTT,CACTASLGLPGSEKLFF
NA,TRBV13,TRBJ2-5,TRBD2,14,TGTGCCAGCAGCGAGGGGACTAGCGGGGGTACCCAGTACTTC,CASSEGTSGGTQYF
NA,TRBV11-2,TRBJ2-7,NA,13,TGTGCCAGCAGCTTACAGGCAATCTACGAGCAGTACTTC,CASSLQAIYEQYF
NA,TRBV11-2,TRBJ2-6,NA,15,TGTGCCAGCAGCTTAGATTCCTCTGGGGCCAACGTCCTGACTTTC,CASSLDSSGANVLTF
NA,TRBV7-9,TRBJ2-7,NA,14,TGTGCCAGCAGCCTACGGGGCAGGGAAGGCGAGCAGTACTTC,CASSLRGREGEQYF
NA,TRBV29-1,TRBJ2-2,NA,14,TGCAGCGTCATACTATTGGGGGCTGGCGGGGAGCTGTTTTTT,CSVILLGAGGELFF
NA,TRBV7-3,TRBJ2-1,NA,11,TGTGCCAGCAGCTTAGGACAGGAGCAGTTCTTC,CASSLGQEQFF
NA,TRBV5-6,TRBJ2-5,NA,14,TGTGCCAGCAGCTTGGTAACAGCTCAAGAGACCCAGTACTTC,CASSLVTAQETQYF
NA,TRBV5-4,TRBJ2-7,TRBD2,14,TGTGCCAGCAGCTCGTTAGCGGGGTCCTACGAGCAGTACTTC,CASSSLAGSYEQYF
NA,TRBV7-9,TRBJ2-3,NA,14,TGTGCCAGCAACCAGGGCCCTAGCACAGATACGCAGTATTTT,CASNQGPSTDTQYF
NA,TRBV30,TRBJ2-3,TRBD2,16,TGTGCCTGGAGTAACTCAATTAGCGGGAGGCCAGATACGCAGTATTTT,CAWSNSISGRPDTQYF
NA,TRBV7-9,TRBJ1-2,NA,14,TGTGCCAGCAGCTTAGGAGCAGCAAACTATGGCTACACCTTC,CASSLGAANYGYTF
NA,TRBV6-1,TRBJ2-7,NA,14,TGTGCCAGCAGTGAAGGAGTCAGAGCCTACGAGCAGTACTTC,CASSEGVRAYEQYF
NA,TRBV27,TRBJ2-1,TRBD2,15,TGTGCCAGCAGTTTGGGGACTAGCGGGGGCAATGAGCAGTTCTTC,CASSLGTSGGNEQFF
NA,TRBV7-9,TRBJ2-5,NA,16,TGTGCCAGCAGCTATTCCCCGACCCGGCCCGGGGAGACCCAGTACTTC,CASSYSPTRPGETQYF
NA,TRBV10-3,TRBJ2-5,TRBD2,17,TGTGCCATCAGTGATGGAGGACTAGCGGGAGAACAAGAGACCCAGTACTTC,CAISDGGLAGEQETQYF
NA,TRBV6-6,TRBJ2-1,NA,14,TGTGCCAGCAGTTACTCGTCTCCGGGTTTGGAGCAGTTCTTC,CASSYSSPGLEQFF
NA,TRBV2,TRBJ2-2,NA,15,TGTGCCAGCGAAGGTACAGGGAGAGTTCGCGGGGAGCTGTTTTTT,CASEGTGRVRGELFF
NA,TRBV19,TRBJ1-5,NA,15,TGTGCCAGTAGTATCAACGGATATAGCAATCAGCCCCAGCATTTT,CASSINGYSNQPQHF